This T cell receptor (beta chain) came from a study of control samples from healthy donors and cancer patients. The sample holds one count of this clone. Germline-derived CDR1 and CDR2 are SEHNR and FQNEAQ (reference sequence). V dropped 5 bases and J dropped 5 bases, with 15 bases sitting between them. The CDR3 is 14 residues long. Only in-frame clones appear in the TCRdb table, and some are missing; sequencing was by immunoSEQ multiplex PCR. The table has 99,000 or so clones, roughly 78% seen once. Material for sequencing was blood. The clonotype comes from a man aged 55 to 70 in good health. The rearrangement links TRBV7-9 to TRBJ2-5; no reliable D call. The CDR3 DNA follows: TGTGCCAGCAGCCCCGTTGTGGGTTGGGAGACCCAGTACTTC. Its protein product is CASSPVVGWETQYF.